This entry is about one T cell receptor beta chain. The record originates from a study of blood T cell repertoires in COVID-19. Looked up from germline, CDR1 is GTSNPN and CDR2 is SVGIG (reference sequence). Trimming left V 0 bases short and J 15 bases short, with 13 bases between. The CDR3 is made up of 11 amino acids. In the original processing: It was from reference gene primer amplification that nucleated cell counts were estimated. Assay: immunoSEQ multiplex PCR; the TCRdb copy retains only in-frame clones and omits some. Clone size and V and J calls were adopted from that table, with D and trimming inferred from the DNA. The repertoire holds 100,000 or so clones, with around 87% as singletons.

The clonotype comes from a woman aged 25 to 39 with acute or convalescent COVID-19. The J gene is TRBJ2-3, the V gene TRBV30; weak D call: TRBD1 (5 bases). The sequenced material came from peripheral blood. CDR3 region: CAWSVGRVGYF. The CDR3 nucleotides are TGTGCCTGGAGTGTAGGCAGGGTGGGATATTTT.